A single sample is the source of the 14 T cell receptor beta chains below, sequenced in a study of OX40 agonist ivuxolimab in advanced cancers. Some clones are missing from TCRdb's copy, which holds only in-frame ones; the method was immunoSEQ multiplex PCR. Of roughly 110,000 clones listed, 90% are singletons. Sequences were derived from CD4+ or CD8+ T cells sorted from blood, sampled in a trial of the OX40 agonist ivuxolimab. The receptors were gathered from an adult with an advanced solid tumor such as melanoma, head and neck, liver or kidney cancer.

With regard to this clone: The sample has other DNA sequences that encode this CDR3 too. J is TRBJ2-5 and V is TRBV7-9, with D perhaps TRBD1 (5 bases). Trimming took 0 bases from V and 1 from J, leaving 9 bases between them. CDR1 is SEHNR and CDR2 is FQNEAQ in the germline V gene (reference sequence). The CDR3 is 15 residues long. CDR3 in DNA: TGTGCCAGCAGCTTAGCGCGGCAGGGCCAAGAGACCCAGTACTTC. It specifies CASSLARQGQETQYF. Full variable domain (rest looked up from reference TRBV7-9 and TRBJ2-5): DTGVSQNPRHKITKRGQNVTFRCDPISEHNRLYWYRQTLGQGPEFLTYFQNEAQLEKSRLLSDRFSAERPKGSFSTLEIQRTEQGDSAMYLCASSLARQGQETQYFGPGTRLLVL.

This chain joins TRBV7-7 and TRBJ2-1, with TRBD2 as a possible D gene (5 bases). Trimming took 1 base from V and 8 from J, leaving 9 bases between them. Germline-derived CDR1 and CDR2 are SSHAT and FNYEAQ (reference sequence). There are 13 residues in the CDR3. CDR3 residues: CASSLDHGDEQFF. CDR3 DNA sequence: TGTGCCAGCAGCTTAGACCACGGGGATGAGCAGTTCTTC.

V usage is TRBV7-6 and J usage is TRBJ1-5; 7 nucleotides agree with TRBD1. Trimming at V came to 1 base and at J to 6 bases, leaving 12 bases not matched to a gene. The CDR3 contains 17 residues. Germline V gene data show CDR1 as SGHVS and CDR2 as FNYEAQ. The CDR3 protein is CASSLGVRGGRGQPQHF. DNA of the CDR3: TGTGCCAGCAGCTTAGGGGTCAGGGGGGGGCGAGGTCAGCCCCAGCATTTT.

The rearrangement links TRBV7-2 to TRBJ2-7; D ambiguous. V lost 3 bases, J lost 2 bases, and 8 bases lay in between. This CDR3 is built from 13 residues. CDR1 is SGHTA, CDR2 FQGNSA, per germline. The CDR3 sequence: CASSLARPYEQYF. CDR3 DNA sequence: TGTGCCAGCAGCTTGGCCAGGCCCTACGAGCAGTACTTC.

The rearrangement joins TRBV6-1 to TRBJ1-6, with D unclear. The V end was cut by 1 base, the J end by 0 bases, with 13 bases between. CDR3 length equals 18 residues. Looked up from germline, CDR1 is MNHNS and CDR2 is SASEGT. The CDR3 sequence: CASSEGYVGSSYNSPLHF. CDR3 DNA: TGTGCCAGCAGTGAAGGGTACGTAGGAAGCTCCTATAATTCACCCCTCCACTTT.

The sample holds a few counts of this clone. V usage is TRBV7-2 and J usage is TRBJ2-3; the D gene is possibly TRBD2 (6 bases). Germline V CDR1 and CDR2: SGHTA, FQGNSA. V lost 5 bases and J lost 6, with 18 bases in between. The CDR3 consists of 15 residues. The CDR3 loop is CASSGRGSGGDTQYF. The CDR3 coding sequence is TGTGCCAGCAGCGGACGAGGTAGCGGAGGGGATACGCAGTATTTT. The full variable domain, its missing parts supplied by reference TRBV7-2 and TRBJ2-3, is GAGVSQSPSNKVTEKGKDVELRCDPISGHTALYWYRQSLGQGLEFLIYFQGNSAPDKSGLPSDRFSAERTGGSVSTLTIQRTQQEDSAVYLCASSGRGSGGDTQYFGPGTRLTVL.

The chain joins TRBV7-2 to TRBJ2-7; TRBD1 matches at 8 bases. The CDR3 spans 13 residues. The germline gives CDR1 SGHTA, CDR2 FQGNSA. Trimming took 4 bases from V and 5 from J; bases not matched to a gene: 4. This CDR3 reads CASSSTGGNEQYF. CDR3 DNA: TGTGCCAGCAGCTCCACAGGGGGGAACGAGCAGTACTTC.

This rearrangement joins TRBV28 to TRBJ2-5; 9 bases line up with TRBD2. Germline V gene lookup returns CDR1 MDHEN and CDR2 SYDVKM. The V segment lost 6 bases and the J segment 0 bases; nucleotides outside the gene matches: 5. The CDR3 covers 15 residues. The CDR3 loop reads CASRPSGAYQETQYF. The CDR3 coding sequence is TGTGCCAGCAGACCTAGCGGGGCGTACCAAGAGACCCAGTACTTC.

V and J are TRBV18 and TRBJ2-7, with 9 bases lining up with TRBD1. This CDR3 spans 15 amino acids. Germline V gene sequence: CDR1 KGHSH, CDR2 LQKENI. With 6 bases clipped from V and 5 bases from J, the junction kept 11 bases outside the gene matches. CDR3 bases: TGTGCCAGCTCTTTTTCGGGACAGGGTAGCGACGAGCAGTACTTC. It yields the protein CASSFSGQGSDEQYF.

The rearrangement joins TRBV7-2 to TRBJ2-1; D call uncertain. The CDR3 spans 15 residues. Trimming stripped 1 base from V and 3 bases from J, with 10 bases between. CDR1 and CDR2 from the germline V gene are SGHTA and FQGNSA. CDR3 nucleotides: TGTGCCAGCAGCTTAGGTGCTCAGATCTACAATGAGCAGTTCTTC. This gives the protein CASSLGAQIYNEQFF.

V gene TRBV4-3 combines with J gene TRBJ2-2; TRBD1 agrees at 7 bases. From germline, CDR1 is LGHNA and CDR2 YSLEER. The CDR3 is made up of 17 amino acids. Germline trimming cut 1 base from V and 0 bases from J; bases unmatched to any gene: 5. The CDR3 is CASSQGGTAANTGELFF. In DNA, the CDR3 is TGCGCCAGCAGCCAAGGTGGGACAGCGGCGAACACCGGGGAGCTGTTTTTT.

This clone was seen once. This sequence joins TRBV7-6 and TRBJ2-7; 8 bases line up with TRBD1. The CDR3 is 16 amino acids. Trimming removed 5 bases from V and 4 bases from J; junction bases left unmatched: 13. CDR1 SGHVS and CDR2 FNYEAQ come from the germline V gene. CDR3 nucleotides: TGTGCCAGCAGCCCCCACGGACAGGGCTCAACTTACGAGCAGTACTTC. This gives the protein CASSPHGQGSTYEQYF.

This clone was observed a few times. This chain connects TRBV6-6 to TRBJ1-1, with D hard to call. This CDR3 has 14 amino acids. Trimming took 5 bases from V and 4 from J, leaving 14 bases between them. Looked up from germline, CDR1 is MNHNY and CDR2 is SVGAGI (reference sequence). For the CDR3, the DNA is TGTGCCAGCAGTCCCCCTGAAAAAGGCACTGAAGCTTTCTTT. Translated: CASSPPEKGTEAFF.

The V and J genes are TRBV28 and TRBJ2-3; 9 nucleotides line up with TRBD1. The germline V gene encodes CDR1 MDHEN and CDR2 SYDVKM. V was pared by 5 bases and J by 2 bases, with 5 bases of the junction left unmatched. This CDR3 region has 15 residues. The CDR3 region is CASSLGQGATDTQYF. The CDR3, as DNA: TGTGCCAGCAGTCTGGGACAGGGTGCCACAGATACGCAGTATTTT. Variable domain in full (rest from reference TRBV28 and TRBJ2-3): DVKVTQSSRYLVKRTGEKVFLECVQDMDHENMFWYRQDPGLGLRLIYFSYDVKMKEKGDIPEGYSVSREKKERFSLILESASTNQTSMYLCASSLGQGATDTQYFGPGTRLTVL.